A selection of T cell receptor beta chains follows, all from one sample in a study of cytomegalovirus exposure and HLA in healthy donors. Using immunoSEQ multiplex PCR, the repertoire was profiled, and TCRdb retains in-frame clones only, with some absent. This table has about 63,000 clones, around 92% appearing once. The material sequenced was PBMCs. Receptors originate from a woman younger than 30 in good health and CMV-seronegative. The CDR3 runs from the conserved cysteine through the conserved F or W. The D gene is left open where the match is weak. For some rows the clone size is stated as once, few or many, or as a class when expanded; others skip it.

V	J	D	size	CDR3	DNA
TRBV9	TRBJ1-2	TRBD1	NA	CASSTLQGGDYGYTF	TGTGCCAGCAGCACCCTCCAAGGGGGCGACTATGGCTACACCTTC
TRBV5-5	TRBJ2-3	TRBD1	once	CASSLGVRGQEDTQYF	TGTGCCAGCAGCTTGGGGGTCAGGGGGCAAGAAGATACGCAGTATTTT
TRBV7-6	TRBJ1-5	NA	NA	CASSLGANQPQHF	TGTGCCAGCAGCTTAGGGGCGAATCAGCCCCAGCATTTT
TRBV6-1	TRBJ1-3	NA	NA	CASSEDLGGRNTIYF	TGTGCCAGCAGTGAAGACCTGGGGGGACGAAACACCATATATTTT
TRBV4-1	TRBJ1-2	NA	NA	CASSQDNEGPHTF	TGCGCCAGCAGCCAAGATAACGAGGGTCCCCACACCTTC
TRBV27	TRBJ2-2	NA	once	CASSSRNTGELFF	TGTGCCAGCAGTTCGAGGAACACCGGGGAGCTGTTTTTT
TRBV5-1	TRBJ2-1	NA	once	CASSSVADEQFF	TGCGCCAGCAGCTCGGTGGCGGATGAGCAGTTCTTC
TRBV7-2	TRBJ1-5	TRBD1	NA	CASSPRTGGDQPQHF	TGTGCCAGCAGCCCCCGGACAGGGGGTGATCAGCCCCAGCATTTT
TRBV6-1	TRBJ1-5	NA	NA	CASSNARGQPQHF	TGTGCCAGCAGTAACGCCAGGGGCCAGCCCCAGCATTTT
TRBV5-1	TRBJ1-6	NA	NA	CASSLRTGPNSPLHF	TGCGCCAGCAGCTTGCGTACAGGTCCCAATTCACCCCTCCACTTT
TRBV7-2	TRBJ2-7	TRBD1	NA	CASSGQEKYEQYF	TGTGCCAGCAGCGGACAGGAGAAATACGAGCAGTACTTC
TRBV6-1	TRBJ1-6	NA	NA	CASTEAPWNSPLHF	TGTGCCAGCACCGAGGCGCCGTGGAATTCACCCCTCCACTTT
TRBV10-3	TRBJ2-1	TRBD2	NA	CAIASGMDEQFF	TGTGCCATCGCTAGCGGGATGGATGAGCAGTTCTTC
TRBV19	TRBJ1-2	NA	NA	CASSTDRLAYGYTF	TGTGCCAGTAGTACGGACAGACTCGCGTATGGCTACACCTTC
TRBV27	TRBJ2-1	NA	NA	CASSLNGEQFF	TGTGCCAGCAGTTTAAACGGTGAGCAGTTCTTC
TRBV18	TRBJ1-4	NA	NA	CASTPRAVREKLFF	TGTGCCAGCACCCCGAGGGCGGTAAGGGAAAAACTGTTTTTT
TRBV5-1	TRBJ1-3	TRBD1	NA	CASSLYGTGGAGNTIYF	TGCGCCAGCAGCTTGTATGGGACAGGGGGAGCTGGAAACACCATATATTTT
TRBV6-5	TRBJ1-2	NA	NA	CASSRANYGYTF	TGTGCCAGCAGTCGAGCCAACTATGGCTACACCTTC
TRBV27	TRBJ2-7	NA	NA	CASSRTGDSVPTYEQYF	TGTGCCAGCAGCCGAACCGGGGATAGCGTGCCGACCTACGAGCAGTACTTC
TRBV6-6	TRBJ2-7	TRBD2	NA	CASSRGLAGAEQYF	TGTGCCAGCAGTCGCGGACTAGCGGGGGCCGAGCAGTACTTC
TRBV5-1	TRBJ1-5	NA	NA	CASSLDGNSNQPQHF	TGCGCCAGCAGCCTGGACGGGAATAGCAATCAGCCCCAGCATTTT
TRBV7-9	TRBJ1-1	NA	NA	CASSSQGPSAFF	TGTGCCAGCAGCTCCCAGGGTCCCTCGGCTTTCTTT
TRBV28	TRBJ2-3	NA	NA	CASSQRVIRTDTQYF	TGTGCCAGCAGTCAGCGGGTAATTCGCACAGATACGCAGTATTTT
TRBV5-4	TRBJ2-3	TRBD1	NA	CASSLQGGSDTQYF	TGTGCCAGCAGCTTGCAAGGGGGCAGTGATACGCAGTATTTT
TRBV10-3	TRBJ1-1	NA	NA	CAITSSLVRENTEAFF	TGTGCCATCACCTCATCTCTCGTCCGAGAGAACACTGAAGCTTTCTTT
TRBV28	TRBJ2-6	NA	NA	CASSFTGISGANVLTF	TGTGCCAGCAGTTTCACGGGGATCTCTGGGGCCAACGTCCTGACTTTC
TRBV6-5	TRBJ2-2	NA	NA	CASARGGGHAGELFF	TGTGCCAGCGCGAGAGGGGGGGGCCACGCCGGGGAGCTGTTTTTT
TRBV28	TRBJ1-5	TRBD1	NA	CASSAASTGNQPQHF	TGTGCCAGCAGTGCAGCCTCGACAGGGAATCAGCCCCAGCATTTT
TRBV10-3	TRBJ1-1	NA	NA	CAISEPPYREGTEAFF	TGTGCCATCAGTGAGCCACCCTACAGGGAAGGGACTGAAGCTTTCTTT
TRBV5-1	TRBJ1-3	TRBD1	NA	CASSTGQAGNTIYF	TGCGCCAGCAGCACAGGACAGGCCGGAAACACCATATATTTT
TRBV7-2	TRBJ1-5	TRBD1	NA	CASSREGTGNQPQHF	TGTGCCAGCAGCAGGGAAGGGACAGGGAATCAGCCCCAGCATTTT
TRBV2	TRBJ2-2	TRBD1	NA	CASSLDREYTGELFF	TGTGCCAGCAGTTTAGACAGGGAATACACCGGGGAGCTGTTTTTT
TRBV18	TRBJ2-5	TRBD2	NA	CASSPSGAQETQYF	TGTGCCAGCTCACCTAGCGGGGCCCAAGAGACCCAGTACTTC
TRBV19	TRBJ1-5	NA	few	CASSVETGYQPQHF	TGTGCCAGTAGTGTAGAGACAGGCTATCAGCCCCAGCATTTT
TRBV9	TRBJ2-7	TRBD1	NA	CASSPRGGQVTYEQYF	TGTGCCAGCAGCCCAAGGGGCGGACAGGTAACCTACGAGCAGTACTTC
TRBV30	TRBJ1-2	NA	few	CAWSALYGYTF	TGTGCCTGGAGTGCCCTCTATGGCTACACCTTC
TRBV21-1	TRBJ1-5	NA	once	CASSLGQDPSRNQPQHF	TGTGCCAGCAGCTTGGGACAAGACCCTTCCCGCAATCAGCCCCAGCATTTT
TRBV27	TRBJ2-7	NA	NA	CASSLSPQGKQYF	TGTGCCAGCAGTTTATCGCCCCAGGGAAAGCAGTACTTC
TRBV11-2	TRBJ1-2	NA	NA	CASTTGSHGYTF	TGTGCCAGCACCACAGGGAGCCATGGCTACACCTTC
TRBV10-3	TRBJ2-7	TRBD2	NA	CAISGLAGGEQYF	TGTGCCATCAGCGGACTAGCGGGAGGTGAGCAGTACTTC
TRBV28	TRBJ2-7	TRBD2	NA	CASRTPRVSGGAVWYEQYF	TGTGCCAGCAGAACCCCCCGGGTTAGCGGGGGGGCAGTATGGTACGAGCAGTACTTC
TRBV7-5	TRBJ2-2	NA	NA	CVRSNGTGVSGELFF	TGTGTCAGAAGCAATGGGACAGGGGTTTCCGGGGAGCTGTTTTTT